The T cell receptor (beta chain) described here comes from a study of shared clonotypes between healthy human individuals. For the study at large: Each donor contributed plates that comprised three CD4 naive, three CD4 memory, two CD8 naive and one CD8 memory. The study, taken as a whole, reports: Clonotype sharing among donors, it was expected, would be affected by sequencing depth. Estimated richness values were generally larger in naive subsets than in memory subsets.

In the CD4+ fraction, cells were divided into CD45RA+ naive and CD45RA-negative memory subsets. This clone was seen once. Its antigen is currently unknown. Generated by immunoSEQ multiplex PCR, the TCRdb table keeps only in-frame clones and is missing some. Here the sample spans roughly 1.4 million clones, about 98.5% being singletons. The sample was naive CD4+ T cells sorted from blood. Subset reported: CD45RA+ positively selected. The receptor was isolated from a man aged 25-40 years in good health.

DNA of the CDR3: TGTGCCAGCAGCGTAGTACCGGAGGACACAGATACGCAGTATTTT. Its protein product is CASSVVPEDTDTQYF. The chain combines TRBV9 with TRBJ2-3; weak D call: TRBD2 (5 bases). Germline assignment: CDR1 SGDLS and CDR2 YYNGEE. This CDR3 comprises 15 residues. V shed 0 bases and J shed 2 bases, with 10 bases lying between them.